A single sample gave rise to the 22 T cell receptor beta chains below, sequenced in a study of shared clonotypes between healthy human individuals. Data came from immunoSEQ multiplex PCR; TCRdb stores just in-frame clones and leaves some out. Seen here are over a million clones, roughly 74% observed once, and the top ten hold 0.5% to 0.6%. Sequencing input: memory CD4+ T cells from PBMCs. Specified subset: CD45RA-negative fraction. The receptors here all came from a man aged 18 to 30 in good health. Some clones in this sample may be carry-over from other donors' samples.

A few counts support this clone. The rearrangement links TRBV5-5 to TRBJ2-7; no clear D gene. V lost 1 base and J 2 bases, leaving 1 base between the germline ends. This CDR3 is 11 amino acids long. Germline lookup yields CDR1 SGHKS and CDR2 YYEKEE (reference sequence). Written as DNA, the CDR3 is TGTGCCAGCAGCTTGCCCTACGAGCAGTACTTC. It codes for CASSLPYEQYF.

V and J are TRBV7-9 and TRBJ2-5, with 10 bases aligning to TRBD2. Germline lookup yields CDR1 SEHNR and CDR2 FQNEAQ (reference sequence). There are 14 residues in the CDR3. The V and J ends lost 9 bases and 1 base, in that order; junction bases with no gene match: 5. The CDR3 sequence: CASARLAGQETQYF. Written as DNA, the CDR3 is TGTGCCAGTGCTAGACTAGCGGGCCAAGAGACCCAGTACTTC.

The CDR3 DNA reads TGTGCCAGCAGCTTGCGGTACGAGCAGTACTTC. The encoded protein is CASSLRYEQYF. The chain has TRBV5-8 and TRBJ2-7, with D unresolved. Germline lookup yields CDR1 SGHTS and CDR2 YDEGEE. The CDR3 runs 11 residues. Trimming removed 1 base from V and 4 bases from J, with 3 bases in between. The entire variable domain, with the rest obtained from reference TRBV5-8 and TRBJ2-7, is as follows: EAGVTQSPTHLIKTRGQQATLRCSPISGHTSVYWYQQALGLGLQFLLWYDEGEERNRGNFPPRFSGRQFPNYSSELNVNALELEDSALYLCASSLRYEQYFGPGTRLTVT.

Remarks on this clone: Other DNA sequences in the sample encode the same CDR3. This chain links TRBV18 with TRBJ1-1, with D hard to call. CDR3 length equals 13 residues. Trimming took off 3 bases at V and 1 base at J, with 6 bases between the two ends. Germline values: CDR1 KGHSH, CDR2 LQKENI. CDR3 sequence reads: CASSPNGNTEAFF. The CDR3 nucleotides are TGTGCCAGCTCACCTAATGGGAACACTGAAGCTTTCTTT.

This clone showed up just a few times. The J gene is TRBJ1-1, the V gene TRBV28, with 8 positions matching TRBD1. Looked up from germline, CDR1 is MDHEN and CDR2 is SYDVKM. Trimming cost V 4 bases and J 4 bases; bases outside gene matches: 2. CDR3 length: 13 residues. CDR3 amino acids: CASSWTGTTEAFF. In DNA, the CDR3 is TGTGCCAGCAGTTGGACAGGGACCACTGAAGCTTTCTTT.

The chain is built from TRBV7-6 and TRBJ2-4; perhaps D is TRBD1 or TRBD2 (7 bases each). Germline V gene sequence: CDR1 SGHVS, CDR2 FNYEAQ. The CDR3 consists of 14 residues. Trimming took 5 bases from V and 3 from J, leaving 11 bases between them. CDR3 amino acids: CASSRRGGKNIQYF. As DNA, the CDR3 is TGTGCCAGCAGCCGCAGGGGGGGCAAAAACATTCAGTACTTC.

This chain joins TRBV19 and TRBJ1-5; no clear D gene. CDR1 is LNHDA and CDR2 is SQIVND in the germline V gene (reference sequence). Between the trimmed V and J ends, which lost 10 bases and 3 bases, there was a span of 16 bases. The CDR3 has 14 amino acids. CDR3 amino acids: CATTSRGLNQPQHF. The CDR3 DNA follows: TGTGCCACCACCAGCAGAGGGCTCAATCAGCCCCAGCATTTT.

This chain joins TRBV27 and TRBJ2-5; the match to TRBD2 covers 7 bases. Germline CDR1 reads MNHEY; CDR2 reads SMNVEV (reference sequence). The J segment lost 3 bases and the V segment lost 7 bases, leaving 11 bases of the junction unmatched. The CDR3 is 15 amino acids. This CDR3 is CASIFQSGGKETQYF. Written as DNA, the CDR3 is TGTGCCAGCATCTTTCAGTCGGGGGGAAAAGAGACCCAGTACTTC.

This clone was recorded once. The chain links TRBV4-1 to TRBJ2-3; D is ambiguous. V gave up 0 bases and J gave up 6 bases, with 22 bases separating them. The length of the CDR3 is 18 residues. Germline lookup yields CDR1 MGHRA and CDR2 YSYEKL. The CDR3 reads CASSQEAMGSGWADTQYF. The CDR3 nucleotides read TGCGCCAGCAGCCAAGAAGCCATGGGCTCCGGTTGGGCGGATACGCAGTATTTT.

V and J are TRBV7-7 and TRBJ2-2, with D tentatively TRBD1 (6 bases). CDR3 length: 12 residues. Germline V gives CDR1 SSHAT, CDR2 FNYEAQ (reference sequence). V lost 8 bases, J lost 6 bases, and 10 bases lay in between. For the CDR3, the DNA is TGTGCCAGCGGACAGAGATCCGGGGAGCTGTTTTTT. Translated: CASGQRSGELFF. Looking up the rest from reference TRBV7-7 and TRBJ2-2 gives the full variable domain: GAGVSQSPRYKVTKRGQDVTLRCDPISSHATLYWYQQALGQGPEFLTYFNYEAQPDKSGLPSDRFSAERPEGSISTLTIQRTEQRDSAMYRCASGQRSGELFFGEGSRLTVL.

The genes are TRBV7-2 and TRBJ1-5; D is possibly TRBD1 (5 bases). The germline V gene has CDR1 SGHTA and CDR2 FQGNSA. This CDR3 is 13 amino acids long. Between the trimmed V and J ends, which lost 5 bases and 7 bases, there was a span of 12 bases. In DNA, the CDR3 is TGTGCCAGCAGCACTCCTCAGGGCCAGCCCCAGCATTTT. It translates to CASSTPQGQPQHF.

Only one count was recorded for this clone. The CDR3 DNA is TGTGCCAGCAGTTCACGGGGGGAGCAGTACTTC. This translates into CASSSRGEQYF. This chain uses TRBV6-6 with TRBJ2-7; weak D call: TRBD2 (6 bases). V shed 4 bases and J shed 7 bases, with 8 bases lying between them. This CDR3 contains 11 residues. Germline CDR1 MNHNY, CDR2 SVGAGI (reference sequence).

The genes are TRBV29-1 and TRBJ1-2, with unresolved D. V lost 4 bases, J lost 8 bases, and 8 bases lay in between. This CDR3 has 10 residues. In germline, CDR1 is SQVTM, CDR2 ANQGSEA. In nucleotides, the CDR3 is TGCAGCGTTGGGGAAGGAGGCTACACCTTC. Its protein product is CSVGEGGYTF. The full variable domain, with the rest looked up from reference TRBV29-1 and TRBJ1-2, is SAVISQKPSRDICQRGTSLTIQCQVDSQVTMMFWYRQQPGQSLTLIATANQGSEATYESGFVIDKFPISRPNLTFSTLTVSNMSPEDSSIYLCSVGEGGYTFGSGTRLTVV.

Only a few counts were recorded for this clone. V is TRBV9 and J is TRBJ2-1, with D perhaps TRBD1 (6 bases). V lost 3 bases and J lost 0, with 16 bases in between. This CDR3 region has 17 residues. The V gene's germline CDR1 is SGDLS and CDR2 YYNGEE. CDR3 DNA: TGTGCCAGCAGCGCCCGGACAGTCGTAACCTCCTACAATGAGCAGTTCTTC. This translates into CASSARTVVTSYNEQFF.

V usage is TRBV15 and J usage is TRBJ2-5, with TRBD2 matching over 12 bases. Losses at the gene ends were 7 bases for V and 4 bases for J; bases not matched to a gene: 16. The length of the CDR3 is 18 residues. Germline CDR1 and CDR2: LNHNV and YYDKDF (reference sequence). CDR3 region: CATTNVNLAGGRGETQYF. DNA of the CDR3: TGTGCCACCACCAACGTCAATCTAGCGGGAGGGCGCGGAGAGACCCAGTACTTC.

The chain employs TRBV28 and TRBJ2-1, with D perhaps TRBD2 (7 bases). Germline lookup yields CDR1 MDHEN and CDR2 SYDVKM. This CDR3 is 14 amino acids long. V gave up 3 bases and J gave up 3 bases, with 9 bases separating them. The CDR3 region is CASSLGGGYNEQFF. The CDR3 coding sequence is TGTGCCAGCAGTTTGGGAGGGGGCTACAATGAGCAGTTCTTC.

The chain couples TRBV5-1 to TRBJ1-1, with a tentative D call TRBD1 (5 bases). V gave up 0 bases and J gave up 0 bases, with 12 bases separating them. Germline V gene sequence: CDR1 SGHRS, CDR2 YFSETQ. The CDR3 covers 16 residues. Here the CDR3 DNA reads TGCGCCAGCAGCTTGGTCCCAGGGACCTTGAACACTGAAGCTTTCTTT. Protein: CASSLVPGTLNTEAFF. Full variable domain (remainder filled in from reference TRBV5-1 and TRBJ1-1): KAGVTQTPRYLIKTRGQQVTLSCSPISGHRSVSWYQQTPGQGLQFLFEYFSETQRNKGNFPGRFSGRQFSNSRSEMNVSTLELGDSALYLCASSLVPGTLNTEAFFGQGTRLTVV.

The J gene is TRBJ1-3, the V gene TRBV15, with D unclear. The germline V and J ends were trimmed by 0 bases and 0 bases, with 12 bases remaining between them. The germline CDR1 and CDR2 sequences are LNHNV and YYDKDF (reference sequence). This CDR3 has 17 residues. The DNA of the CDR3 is TGTGCCACCAGCAGAGATCCGGGTGTTTACTCTGGAAACACCATATATTTT. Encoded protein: CATSRDPGVYSGNTIYF.

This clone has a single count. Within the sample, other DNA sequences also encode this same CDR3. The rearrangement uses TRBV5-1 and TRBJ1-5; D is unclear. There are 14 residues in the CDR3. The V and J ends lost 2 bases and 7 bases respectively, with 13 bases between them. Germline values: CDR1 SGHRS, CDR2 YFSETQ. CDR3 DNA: TGCGCCAGCAGCTTAGAGGGATCCGGGCAGCCCCAGCATTTT. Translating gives CASSLEGSGQPQHF.

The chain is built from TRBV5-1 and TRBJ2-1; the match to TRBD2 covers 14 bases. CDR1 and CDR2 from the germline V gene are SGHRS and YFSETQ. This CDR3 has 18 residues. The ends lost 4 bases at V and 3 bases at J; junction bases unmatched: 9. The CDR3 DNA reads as TGCGCCAGCAGCCCGGGACTAGCGGGAGTAGGGGTCTACAATGAGCAGTTCTTC. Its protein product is CASSPGLAGVGVYNEQFF.

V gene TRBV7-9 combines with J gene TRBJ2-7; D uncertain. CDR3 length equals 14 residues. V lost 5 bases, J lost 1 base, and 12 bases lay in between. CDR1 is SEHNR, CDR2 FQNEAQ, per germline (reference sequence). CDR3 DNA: TGTGCCAGCAGCCTGGGGTCACATTCCTACGAGCAGTACTTC. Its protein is CASSLGSHSYEQYF.

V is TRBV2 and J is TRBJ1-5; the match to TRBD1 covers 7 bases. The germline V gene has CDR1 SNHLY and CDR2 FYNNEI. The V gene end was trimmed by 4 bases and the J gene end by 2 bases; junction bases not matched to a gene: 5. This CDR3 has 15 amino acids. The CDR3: CASSGGQRGNQPQHF. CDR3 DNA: TGTGCCAGCAGTGGGGGACAGAGAGGCAATCAGCCCCAGCATTTT.